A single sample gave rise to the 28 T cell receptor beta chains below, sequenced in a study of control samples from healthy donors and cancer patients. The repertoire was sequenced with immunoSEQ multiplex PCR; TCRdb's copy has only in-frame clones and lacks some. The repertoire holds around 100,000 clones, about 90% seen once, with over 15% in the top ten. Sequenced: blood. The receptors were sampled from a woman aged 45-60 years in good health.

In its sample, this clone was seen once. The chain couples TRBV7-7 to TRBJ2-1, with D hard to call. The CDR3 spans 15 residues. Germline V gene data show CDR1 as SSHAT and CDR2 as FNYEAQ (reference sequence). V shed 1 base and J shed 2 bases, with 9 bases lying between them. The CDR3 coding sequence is TGTGCCAGCAGCTTAGGGACGCTTACCTACAATGAGCAGTTCTTC. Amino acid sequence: CASSLGTLTYNEQFF.

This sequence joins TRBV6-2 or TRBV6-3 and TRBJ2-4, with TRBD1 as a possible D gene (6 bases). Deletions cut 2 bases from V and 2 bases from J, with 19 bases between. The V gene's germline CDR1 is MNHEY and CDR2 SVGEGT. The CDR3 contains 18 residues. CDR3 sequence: CASSYPKQGWLTKNIQYF. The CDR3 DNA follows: TGTGCCAGCAGTTACCCAAAACAGGGATGGCTGACCAAAAACATTCAGTACTTC.

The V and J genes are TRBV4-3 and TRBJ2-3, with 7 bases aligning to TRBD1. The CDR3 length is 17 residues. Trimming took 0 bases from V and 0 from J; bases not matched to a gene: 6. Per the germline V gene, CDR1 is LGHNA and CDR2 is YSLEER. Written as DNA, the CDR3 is TGCGCCAGCAGCCAAGATCGACAGGGATCTAGCACAGATACGCAGTATTTT. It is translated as CASSQDRQGSSTDTQYF.

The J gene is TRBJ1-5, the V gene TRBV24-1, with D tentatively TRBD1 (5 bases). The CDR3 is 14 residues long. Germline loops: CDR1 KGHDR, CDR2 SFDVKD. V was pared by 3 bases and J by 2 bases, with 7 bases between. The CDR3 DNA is TGTGCCACCAGTGATGGCAGGGGCAATCAGCCCCAGCATTTT. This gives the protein CATSDGRGNQPQHF.

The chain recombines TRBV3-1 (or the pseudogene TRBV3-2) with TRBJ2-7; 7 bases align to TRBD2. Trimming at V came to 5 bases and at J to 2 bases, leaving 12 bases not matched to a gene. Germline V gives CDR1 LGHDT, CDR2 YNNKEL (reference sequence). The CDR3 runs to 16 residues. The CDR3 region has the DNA TGTGCCAGCAGCAATCACCCTCTAGCGGAGACCTACGAGCAGTACGTC. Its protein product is CASSNHPLAETYEQYV.

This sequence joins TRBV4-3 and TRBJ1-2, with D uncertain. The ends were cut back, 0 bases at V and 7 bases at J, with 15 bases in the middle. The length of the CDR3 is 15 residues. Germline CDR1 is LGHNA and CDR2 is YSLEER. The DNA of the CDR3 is TGCGCCAGCAGCCAAGATCGTGGCCTCTGGTCTGGCTACACCTTC. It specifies CASSQDRGLWSGYTF.

Here the CDR3 DNA reads TGCGCCAGCAGTGAGTCGAACGAGCAGTACGTC. It codes for CASSESNEQYV. The chain couples TRBV10-1 to TRBJ2-7, with no clear D. Trimming removed 0 bases from V and 5 bases from J, with 2 bases in between. Germline-derived CDR1 and CDR2 are WNHNN and SYGVQD (reference sequence). CDR3 length: 11 amino acids.

CDR3 nucleotides: TGTGCCTGGAGCGGTACCGGGACTAGACTCTACGAGCAGTACTTC. Translating it yields CAWSGTGTRLYEQYF. The chain couples TRBV30 to TRBJ2-7; 8 nucleotides line up with TRBD2. From germline, CDR1 is GTSNPN and CDR2 SVGIG (reference sequence). The ends lost 3 bases at V and 3 bases at J; junction bases unmatched: 10. The CDR3 loop spans 15 amino acids. The variable domain in full, with the rest retrieved from reference TRBV30 and TRBJ2-7, is SQTIHQWPATLVQPVGSPLSLECTVEGTSNPNLYWYRQAAGRGLQLLFYSVGIGQISSEVPQNLSASRPQDRQFILSSKKLLLSDSGFYLCAWSGTGTRLYEQYFGPGTRLTVT.

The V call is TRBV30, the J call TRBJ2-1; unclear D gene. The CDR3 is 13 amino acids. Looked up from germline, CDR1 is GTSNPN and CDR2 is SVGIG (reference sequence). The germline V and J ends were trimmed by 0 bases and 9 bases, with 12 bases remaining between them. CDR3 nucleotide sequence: TGTGCCTGGAGTGTAATTATCCCGACTGAGCAGTTCTTC. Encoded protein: CAWSVIIPTEQFF.

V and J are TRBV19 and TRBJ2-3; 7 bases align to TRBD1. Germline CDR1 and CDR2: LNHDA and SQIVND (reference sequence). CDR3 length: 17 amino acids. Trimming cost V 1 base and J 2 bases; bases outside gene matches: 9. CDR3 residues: CASSIVPGQTTTDTQYF. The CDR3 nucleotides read TGTGCCAGTAGTATAGTACCGGGACAGACCACCACAGATACGCAGTATTTT.

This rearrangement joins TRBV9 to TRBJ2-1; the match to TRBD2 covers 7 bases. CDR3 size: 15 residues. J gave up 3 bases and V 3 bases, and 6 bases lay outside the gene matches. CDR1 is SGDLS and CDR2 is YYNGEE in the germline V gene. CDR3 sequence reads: CASSAGGTLYNEQFF. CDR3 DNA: TGTGCCAGCAGCGCCGGGGGGACCCTCTACAATGAGCAGTTCTTC.

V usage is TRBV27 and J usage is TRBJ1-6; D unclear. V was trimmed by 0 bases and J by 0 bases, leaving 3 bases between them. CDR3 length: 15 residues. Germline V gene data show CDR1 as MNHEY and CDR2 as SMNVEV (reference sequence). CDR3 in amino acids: CASSLSSSYNSPLHF. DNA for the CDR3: TGTGCCAGCAGTTTATCTAGCTCCTATAATTCACCCCTCCACTTT.

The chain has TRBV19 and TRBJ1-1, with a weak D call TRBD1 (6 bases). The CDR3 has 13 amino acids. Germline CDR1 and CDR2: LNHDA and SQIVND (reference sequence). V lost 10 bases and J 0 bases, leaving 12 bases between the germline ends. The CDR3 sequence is CATLDSMNTEAFF. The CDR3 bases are TGTGCCACCCTGGACAGCATGAACACTGAAGCTTTCTTT.

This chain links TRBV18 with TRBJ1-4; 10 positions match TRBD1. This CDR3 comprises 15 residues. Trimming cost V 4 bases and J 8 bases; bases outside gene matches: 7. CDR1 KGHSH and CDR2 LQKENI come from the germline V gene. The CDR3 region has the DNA TGTGCCAGCTCACAGAGACAGGGGGCCGGCGAAAAACTGTTTTTT. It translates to CASSQRQGAGEKLFF.

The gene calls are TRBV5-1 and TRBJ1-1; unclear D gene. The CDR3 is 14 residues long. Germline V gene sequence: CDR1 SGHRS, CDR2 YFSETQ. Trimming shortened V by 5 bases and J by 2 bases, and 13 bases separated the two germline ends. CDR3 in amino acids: CASSSNPLNTEAFF. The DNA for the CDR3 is TGCGCCAGCAGTTCAAACCCGCTCAACACTGAAGCTTTCTTT. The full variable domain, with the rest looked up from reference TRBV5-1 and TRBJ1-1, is KAGVTQTPRYLIKTRGQQVTLSCSPISGHRSVSWYQQTPGQGLQFLFEYFSETQRNKGNFPGRFSGRQFSNSRSEMNVSTLELGDSALYLCASSSNPLNTEAFFGQGTRLTVV.

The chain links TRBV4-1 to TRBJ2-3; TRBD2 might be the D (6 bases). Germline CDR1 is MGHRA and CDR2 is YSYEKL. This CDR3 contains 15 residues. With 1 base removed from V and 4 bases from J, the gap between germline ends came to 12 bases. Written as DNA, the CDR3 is TGCGCCAGCAGCCAAGTGGGGGGTTTGGCAGATACGCAGTATTTT. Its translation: CASSQVGGLADTQYF.

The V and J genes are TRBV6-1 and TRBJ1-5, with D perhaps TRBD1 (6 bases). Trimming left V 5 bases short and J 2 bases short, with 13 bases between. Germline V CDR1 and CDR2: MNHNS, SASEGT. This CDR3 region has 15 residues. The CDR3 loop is CASSSNRAGNQPQHF. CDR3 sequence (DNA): TGTGCCAGCAGTTCGAACAGGGCAGGCAATCAGCCCCAGCATTTT.

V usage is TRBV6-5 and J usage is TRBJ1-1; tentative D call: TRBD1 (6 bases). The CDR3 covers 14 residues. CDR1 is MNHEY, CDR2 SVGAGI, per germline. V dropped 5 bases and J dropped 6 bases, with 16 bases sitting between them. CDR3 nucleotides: TGTGCCAGCAGTCGACAGGCTTCCCGGGCTGAAGCTTTCTTT. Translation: CASSRQASRAEAFF.

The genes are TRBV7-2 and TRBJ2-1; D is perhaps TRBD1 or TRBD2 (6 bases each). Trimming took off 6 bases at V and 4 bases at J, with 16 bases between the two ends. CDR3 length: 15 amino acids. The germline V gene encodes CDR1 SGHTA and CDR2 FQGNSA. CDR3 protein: CASRQAGGLYNEQFF. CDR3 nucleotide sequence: TGTGCCAGCAGGCAGGCCGGGGGCCTGTACAATGAGCAGTTCTTC.

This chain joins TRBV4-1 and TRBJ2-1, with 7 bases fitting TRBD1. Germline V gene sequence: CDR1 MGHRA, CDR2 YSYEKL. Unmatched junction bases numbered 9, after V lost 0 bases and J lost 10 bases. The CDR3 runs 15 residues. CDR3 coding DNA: TGCGCCAGCAGCCAAGACAGGGGGTATACAAAAGAGCAGTTCTTC. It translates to CASSQDRGYTKEQFF.

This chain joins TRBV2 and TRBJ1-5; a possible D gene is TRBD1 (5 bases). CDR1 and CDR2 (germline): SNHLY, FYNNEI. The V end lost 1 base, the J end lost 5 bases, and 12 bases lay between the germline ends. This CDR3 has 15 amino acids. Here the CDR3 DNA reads TGTGCCAGCAGTGAAGAGGCAGGGCATCATCAGCCCCAGCATTTT. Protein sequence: CASSEEAGHHQPQHF.

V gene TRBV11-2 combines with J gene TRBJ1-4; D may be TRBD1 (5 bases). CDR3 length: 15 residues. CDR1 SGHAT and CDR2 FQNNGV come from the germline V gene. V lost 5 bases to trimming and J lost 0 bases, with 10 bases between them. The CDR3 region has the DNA TGTGCCAGCAGCGGGGACTCAGCAACTAATGAAAAACTGTTTTTT. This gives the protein CASSGDSATNEKLFF.

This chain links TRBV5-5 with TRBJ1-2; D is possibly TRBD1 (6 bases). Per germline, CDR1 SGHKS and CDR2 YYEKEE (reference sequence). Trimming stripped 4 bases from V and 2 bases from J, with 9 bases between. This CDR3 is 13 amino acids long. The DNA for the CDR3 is TGTGCCAGCAGCCTGCAGGGGAACTATGGCTACACCTTC. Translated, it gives CASSLQGNYGYTF.

For the CDR3, the DNA is TGTGCCAGTAGTATACCCTCTCGAGGGAATGAGCAGTTCTTC. It specifies CASSIPSRGNEQFF. The rearrangement uses TRBV19 and TRBJ2-1, with a tentative D call TRBD2 (5 bases). The V gene's germline CDR1 is LNHDA and CDR2 SQIVND (reference sequence). V was cut by 2 bases and J by 7 bases, with 12 bases left in between. This CDR3 comprises 14 residues. Together with reference TRBV19 and TRBJ2-1, the CDR3 gives the full variable domain: DGGITQSPKYLFRKEGQNVTLSCEQNLNHDAMYWYRQDPGQGLRLIYYSQIVNDFQKGDIAEGYSVSREKKESFPLTVTSAQKNPTAFYLCASSIPSRGNEQFFGPGTRLTVL.

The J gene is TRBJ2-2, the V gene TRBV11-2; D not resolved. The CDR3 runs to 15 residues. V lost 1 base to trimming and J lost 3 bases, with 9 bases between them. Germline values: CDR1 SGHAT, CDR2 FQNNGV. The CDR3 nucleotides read TGTGCCAGCAGCTTAGTGTGGCAGCACACCGGGGAGCTGTTTTTT. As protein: CASSLVWQHTGELFF.

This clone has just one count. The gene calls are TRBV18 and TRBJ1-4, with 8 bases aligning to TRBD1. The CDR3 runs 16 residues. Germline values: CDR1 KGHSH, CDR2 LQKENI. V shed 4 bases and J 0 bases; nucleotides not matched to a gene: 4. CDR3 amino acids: CASSRTGWATNEKLFF. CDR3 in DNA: TGTGCCAGCTCACGGACAGGGTGGGCAACTAATGAAAAACTGTTTTTT.

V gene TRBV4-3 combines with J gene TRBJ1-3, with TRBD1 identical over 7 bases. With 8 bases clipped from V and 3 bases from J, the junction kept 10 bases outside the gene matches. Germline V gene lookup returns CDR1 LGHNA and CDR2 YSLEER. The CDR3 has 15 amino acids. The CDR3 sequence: CASQPDTGDGNTIYF. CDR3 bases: TGCGCCAGCCAGCCGGATACAGGGGATGGAAACACCATATATTTT.

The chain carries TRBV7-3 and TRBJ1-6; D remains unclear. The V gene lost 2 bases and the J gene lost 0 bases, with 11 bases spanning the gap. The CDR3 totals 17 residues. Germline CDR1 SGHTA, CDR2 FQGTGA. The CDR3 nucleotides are TGTGCCAGCAGCTTATATGGGCAGAGCTCCTATAATTCACCCCTCCACTTT. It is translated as CASSLYGQSSYNSPLHF.